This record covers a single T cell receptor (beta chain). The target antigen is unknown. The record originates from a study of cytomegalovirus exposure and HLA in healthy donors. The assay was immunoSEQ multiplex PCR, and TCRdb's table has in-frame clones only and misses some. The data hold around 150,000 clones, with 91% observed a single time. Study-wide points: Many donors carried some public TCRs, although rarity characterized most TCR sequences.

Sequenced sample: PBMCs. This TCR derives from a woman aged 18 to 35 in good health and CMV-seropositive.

The CDR3 region has the DNA TGTGCCAGCAGCTTAACAGGGAATAGCAATCAGCCCCAGCATTTT. This codes for CASSLTGNSNQPQHF. J is TRBJ1-5 and V is TRBV7-9; the D gene is possibly TRBD1 (6 bases). Germline V gene lookup returns CDR1 SEHNR and CDR2 FQNEAQ (reference sequence). Trimming cost V 2 bases and J 0 bases, with 8 bases left between them. The CDR3 extends over 15 amino acids.